This paragraph reports one T cell receptor beta chain. J was trimmed by 5 bases and V by 3 bases; bases with no gene match: 16. The CDR3 is made up of 18 amino acids. Germline V lookup: CDR1 GTSNPN, CDR2 SVGIG (reference sequence). The sample originates from a study of blood T cell repertoires in COVID-19. Background on the study: The United States, Italy and Spain were the sources of the acute and convalescent COVID-19 samples. In each case, the material was cDNA or gDNA derived from T cells, B-cell-depleted T cells, or PBMCs.

Original processing methods: Amplification from reference gene primers served as the basis for estimated nucleated cell counts. The assay was immunoSEQ multiplex PCR, and TCRdb's table has in-frame clones only and misses some. That table gives V, J and clone size, and the DNA gave D and trimming. This sample carries more than 110,000 clones, 65% to 90% of them seen once, and the ten largest clones take less than 3%. The rearrangement uses TRBV30 and TRBJ1-5; 10 nucleotides align to TRBD1. The sample was peripheral blood. The clonotype originates from a middle-aged man with acute or convalescent COVID-19. The CDR3 loop reads CAWSRRDRGFGSDQPQHF. In nucleotides, the CDR3 is TGTGCCTGGAGCCGCCGGGACAGGGGCTTCGGATCAGATCAGCCCCAGCATTTT. Combining the CDR3 with reference TRBV30 and TRBJ1-5 gives the whole variable domain SQTIHQWPATLVQPVGSPLSLECTVEGTSNPNLYWYRQAAGRGLQLLFYSVGIGQISSEVPQNLSASRPQDRQFILSSKKLLLSDSGFYLCAWSRRDRGFGSDQPQHFGDGTRLSIL.